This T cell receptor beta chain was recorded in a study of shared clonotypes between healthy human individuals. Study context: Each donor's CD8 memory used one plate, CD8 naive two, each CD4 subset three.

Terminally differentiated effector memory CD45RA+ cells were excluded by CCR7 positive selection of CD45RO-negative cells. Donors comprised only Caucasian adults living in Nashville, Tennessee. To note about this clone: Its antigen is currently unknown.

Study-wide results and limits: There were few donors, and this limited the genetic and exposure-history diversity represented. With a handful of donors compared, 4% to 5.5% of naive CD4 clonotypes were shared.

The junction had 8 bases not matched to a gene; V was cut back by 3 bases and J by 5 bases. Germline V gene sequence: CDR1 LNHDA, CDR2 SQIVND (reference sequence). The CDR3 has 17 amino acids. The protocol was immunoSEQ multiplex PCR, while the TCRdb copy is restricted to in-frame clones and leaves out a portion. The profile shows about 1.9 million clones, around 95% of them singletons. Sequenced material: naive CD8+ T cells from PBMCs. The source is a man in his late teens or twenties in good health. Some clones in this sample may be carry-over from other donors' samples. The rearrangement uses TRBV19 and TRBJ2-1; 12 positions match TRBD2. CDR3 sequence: CASSIGLAGSWDNEQFF. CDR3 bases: TGTGCCAGTAGTATCGGACTAGCGGGAAGTTGGGACAATGAGCAGTTCTTC. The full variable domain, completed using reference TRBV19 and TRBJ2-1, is DGGITQSPKYLFRKEGQNVTLSCEQNLNHDAMYWYRQDPGQGLRLIYYSQIVNDFQKGDIAEGYSVSREKKESFPLTVTSAQKNPTAFYLCASSIGLAGSWDNEQFFGPGTRLTVL.